The 27 T cell receptor beta chains below were found in one sample sequenced in a study of response to subunit inactivated influenza vaccine. Via MiXCR, TCRdb re-called the RT-PCR reads, giving one row per CDR3 protein. Of approximately 300,000 distinct CDR3 sequences in the sample, approximately 23% were seen once. Sequencing used PBMCs from blood, obtained 21 months after vaccination. The receptors shown here come from a man aged 50 to 69 who received an inactivated influenza vaccine.

This clonotype has more than one count but fewer than ten. This chain links TRBV6-2 or TRBV6-3 with TRBJ2-3, with 7 positions matching TRBD2. CDR3 length: 12 residues. Germline CDR1 and CDR2: MNHEY and SVGEGT. With V trimmed by 4 bases and J by 10 bases, 5 bases remained unmatched. The CDR3 nucleotides are TGTGCCAGCAGTTCGGCGGGAGAGGCGCAGTATTTT. It encodes CASSSAGEAQYF.

This clonotype was observed many times. This chain joins TRBV4-1 and TRBJ1-1, with 8 bases lining up with TRBD1. The CDR3 contains 17 residues. Germline V lookup: CDR1 MGHRA, CDR2 YSYEKL. With V trimmed by 1 base and J by 1 base, 8 bases remained unmatched. The CDR3 region is CASSQVKTGGRNTEAFF. The CDR3 DNA reads as TGCGCCAGCAGCCAAGTGAAAACAGGGGGGAGGAACACTGAAGCTTTCTTT.

Only a few counts were recorded for this clonotype. The V and J genes are TRBV7-9 and TRBJ2-1; 7 bases line up with TRBD1. Unmatched junction bases numbered 8, after V lost 2 bases and J lost 7 bases. Germline CDR1 is SEHNR and CDR2 is FQNEAQ (reference sequence). The CDR3 extends over 15 amino acids. As DNA, the CDR3 is TGTGCCAGCAGCTTATTGAGAGCACAGGGGAATGAGCAGTTCTTC. Translation: CASSLLRAQGNEQFF. The full variable domain, with the rest looked up from reference TRBV7-9 and TRBJ2-1, is DTGVSQNPRHKITKRGQNVTFRCDPISEHNRLYWYRQTLGQGPEFLTYFQNEAQLEKSRLLSDRFSAERPKGSFSTLEIQRTEQGDSAMYLCASSLLRAQGNEQFFGPGTRLTVL.

There are a few counts of this clonotype. The gene calls are TRBV6-5 and TRBJ2-5; 8 bases map to TRBD1. V was clipped by 6 bases and J by 2 bases; unmatched bases: 8. Per the germline V gene, CDR1 is MNHEY and CDR2 is SVGAGI. The CDR3 is 15 residues long. CDR3 sequence reads: CASSYADRVQETQYF. The CDR3 nucleotides read TGTGCCAGCAGCTACGCGGACAGGGTGCAAGAGACCCAGTACTTC.

This clonotype was recorded many times. This sequence joins TRBV7-9 and TRBJ2-7; TRBD1 agrees at 8 bases. The V gene end was trimmed by 1 base and the J gene end by 1 base; junction bases not matched to a gene: 9. There are 17 residues in the CDR3. Germline CDR1 SEHNR, CDR2 FQNEAQ (reference sequence). In DNA, the CDR3 is TGTGCCAGCAGCTTAGGAGGTGTCAGGGGGCTTTCCTACGAGCAGTACTTC. As protein: CASSLGGVRGLSYEQYF.

This clonotype showed up many times. The chain links TRBV7-8 to TRBJ2-1; no clear D. The germline gives CDR1 SGHVS, CDR2 FQNEAQ. The CDR3 sequence is 13 residues long. V was shortened by 2 bases and J by 3 bases, with 5 bases between the two germline ends. In DNA form, the CDR3 reads TGTGCCAGCAGCTTAAACTTCTACAATGAGCAGTTCTTC. Protein sequence: CASSLNFYNEQFF.

This chain links TRBV28 with TRBJ2-7, with 8 positions matching TRBD1. J gave up 4 bases and V 3 bases, and 14 bases lay outside the gene matches. Germline V lookup: CDR1 MDHEN, CDR2 SYDVKM. This CDR3 contains 17 residues. The CDR3 DNA is TGTGCCAGCAGTTTGGGGTCAGGGGGCCCTAGCTTGTACGAGCAGTACTTC. This translates into CASSLGSGGPSLYEQYF.

The V and J genes are TRBV5-1 and TRBJ1-2, with D unresolved. CDR1 is SGHRS and CDR2 is YFSETQ in the germline V gene. This CDR3 has 14 amino acids. With 4 bases removed from V and 7 bases from J, the gap between germline ends came to 17 bases. CDR3 sequence reads: CASSPGPGSLGYTF. As DNA, the CDR3 is TGCGCCAGCAGCCCGGGTCCCGGGAGCCTTGGCTACACCTTC.

The V call is TRBV2, the J call TRBJ1-6, with TRBD1 as a possible D gene (5 bases). Germline CDR1 is SNHLY and CDR2 is FYNNEI. The ends were cut back, 2 bases at V and 11 bases at J, with 10 bases in the middle. The CDR3 runs to 13 residues. CDR3 residues: CASSEFGRAPLHF. The CDR3 coding sequence is TGTGCCAGCAGTGAATTCGGCAGGGCACCCCTCCACTTT. Full variable domain (outside the CDR3, taken from reference TRBV2 and TRBJ1-6): EPEVTQTPSHQVTQMGQEVILRCVPISNHLYFYWYRQILGQKVEFLVSFYNNEISEKSEIFDDQFSVERPDGSNFTLKIRSTKLEDSAMYFCASSEFGRAPLHFGNGTRLTVT.

This clonotype was observed a handful of times. The chain is built from TRBV10-3 and TRBJ1-1, with D tentatively TRBD1 (6 bases). The germline V gene encodes CDR1 ENHRY and CDR2 SYGVKD. CDR3 length: 15 amino acids. Trimming stripped 4 bases from V and 7 bases from J, with 19 bases between. Here the CDR3 DNA reads TGTGCCATCAGTGGTGGACAGAGGCGTTCTGATGAAGCTTTCTTT. This gives the protein CAISGGQRRSDEAFF.

J is TRBJ1-2 and V is TRBV5-1, with D possibly TRBD1 on 6 matching bases. Germline-derived CDR1 and CDR2 are SGHRS and YFSETQ. Trimming took 4 bases from V and 2 from J, leaving 12 bases between them. This CDR3 spans 14 amino acids. This chain's CDR3 is CASSVDRTNYGYTF. The DNA for the CDR3 is TGCGCCAGCAGCGTAGACAGGACCAACTATGGCTACACCTTC.

V is TRBV7-2 and J is TRBJ2-3; D is perhaps TRBD1 (5 bases). V dropped 1 base and J dropped 2 bases, with 13 bases sitting between them. CDR1 is SGHTA and CDR2 is FQGNSA in the germline V gene. The CDR3 covers 16 residues. CDR3: CASSLGGVYSTDTQYF. In nucleotides, the CDR3 is TGTGCCAGCAGCTTAGGGGGCGTCTACTCCACAGATACGCAGTATTTT.

This clonotype was detected ten times or more. The chain recombines TRBV5-5 with TRBJ1-1, with D hard to call. The CDR3 length is 14 residues. Germline V gives CDR1 SGHKS, CDR2 YYEKEE (reference sequence). The ends were cut back, 6 bases at V and 5 bases at J, with 17 bases in the middle. Here the CDR3 reads CASTLLGVGTEAFF. For the CDR3, the DNA is TGTGCCAGCACCCTCCTCGGGGTTGGGACTGAAGCTTTCTTT.

The chain combines TRBV6-5 with TRBJ2-2; D is uncertain. The V end lost 0 bases, the J end lost 3 bases, and 11 bases lay between the germline ends. This CDR3 is built from 16 residues. CDR1 and CDR2 (germline): MNHEY, SVGAGI. Here the CDR3 DNA reads TGTGCCAGCAGTTACTCCCAGGCGTTGGACACCGGGGAGCTGTTTTTT. Amino acids: CASSYSQALDTGELFF.

This clonotype was detected a few times. The CDR3 DNA sequence: TGTGCTAGTGGTTTGGTACTGGCAGGGGTGAACACTGAAGCTTTCTTT. It translates to CASGLVLAGVNTEAFF. The gene calls are TRBV12-5 and TRBJ1-1; D is possibly TRBD1 (6 bases). The CDR3 has 16 amino acids. Between the trimmed V and J ends, which lost 0 bases and 0 bases, there was a span of 11 bases. Per germline, CDR1 LGHNT and CDR2 FRNRAP.

The table lists this clonotype with a few counts. The chain uses TRBV7-2 and TRBJ2-7; 7 bases align to TRBD2. There are 13 residues in the CDR3. Germline loops: CDR1 SGHTA, CDR2 FQGNSA. V shed 5 bases, J shed 1 base, and the junction held 2 bases outside the gene matches. DNA for the CDR3: TGTGCCAGCAGCCGAGCGGGGTCCTACGAGCAGTACTTC. Protein product: CASSRAGSYEQYF.

This clonotype was seen only a few times. The rearrangement links TRBV6-2 or TRBV6-3 to TRBJ2-1; 10 bases align to TRBD2. The CDR3 extends over 18 amino acids. J gave up 0 bases and V 6 bases, and 11 bases lay outside the gene matches. The germline gives CDR1 MNHEY, CDR2 SVGEGT. The CDR3 coding sequence is TGTGCCAGCAGCGCCGGGACTAGCGAACCGAGCTCCTACAATGAGCAGTTCTTC. It encodes CASSAGTSEPSSYNEQFF.

This clonotype was counted between two and nine times. This sequence joins TRBV18 and TRBJ1-3, with D perhaps matching TRBD1 (5 bases). V was pared by 2 bases and J by 2 bases, with 7 bases between. Germline CDR1 and CDR2: KGHSH and LQKENI. The CDR3 extends over 14 amino acids. This CDR3 reads CASSPAGTGNTIYF. The CDR3 DNA follows: TGTGCCAGCTCACCAGCAGGGACTGGAAACACCATATATTTT.

This clonotype came up a few times. The chain couples TRBV10-3 to TRBJ2-2; D is possibly TRBD2 (6 bases). CDR3 length equals 14 residues. Trimming pared 11 bases from V and 6 bases from J, leaving 19 bases between. Per the germline V gene, CDR1 is ENHRY and CDR2 is SYGVKD. The CDR3 here is CAVSREPWAGELFF. The CDR3, as DNA: TGTGCCGTAAGCCGGGAGCCTTGGGCCGGGGAGCTGTTTTTT.

The chain joins TRBV5-6 to TRBJ2-6; D uncertain. This CDR3 region has 16 residues. Per the germline V gene, CDR1 is SGHDT and CDR2 is YYEEEE. Trimming shortened V by 0 bases and J by 0 bases, and 7 bases separated the two germline ends. The CDR3 sequence: CASSLEGLSGANVLTF. The CDR3 DNA reads as TGTGCCAGCAGCTTGGAAGGCCTCTCTGGGGCCAACGTCCTGACTTTC.

In its sample, this clonotype was seen a few times. The chain has TRBV12-3 or TRBV12-4 and TRBJ1-5; no clear D. This CDR3 is 14 amino acids long. V dropped 4 bases and J dropped 0 bases, with 7 bases sitting between them. CDR3 loop: CASSSSLSNQPQHF. CDR3 sequence (DNA): TGTGCCAGCAGTTCATCTCTTAGCAATCAGCCCCAGCATTTT.

This clonotype was picked up many times. V is TRBV20-1 and J is TRBJ1-6; D gene ambiguous. Trimming stripped 3 bases from V and 7 bases from J, with 16 bases between. There are 15 residues in the CDR3. The germline CDR1 and CDR2 sequences are DFQATT and SNEGSKA (reference sequence). The CDR3 sequence is CSASYRPEGNSPLHF. The CDR3 DNA sequence: TGCAGTGCTAGCTACCGACCCGAAGGAAATTCACCCCTCCACTTT.

V usage is TRBV5-4 and J usage is TRBJ1-1; 7 nucleotides match TRBD1. The length of the CDR3 is 15 residues. CDR1 is SGHNT, CDR2 YYREEE, per germline (reference sequence). V was pared by 5 bases and J by 3 bases, with 10 bases of the junction left unmatched. This chain's CDR3 is CASSPGGGRDTEAFF. The DNA for the CDR3 is TGTGCCAGCAGTCCAGGGGGGGGGCGCGACACTGAAGCTTTCTTT. The full variable domain, in which reference TRBV5-4 and TRBJ1-1 provide the parts outside the CDR3, is ETGVTQSPTHLIKTRGQQVTLRCSSQSGHNTVSWYQQALGQGPQFIFQYYREEENGRGNFPPRFSGLQFPNYSSELNVNALELDDSALYLCASSPGGGRDTEAFFGQGTRLTVV.

The rearrangement uses TRBV7-9 and TRBJ2-5; D not certain. The CDR3 is made up of 14 amino acids. The V end lost 5 bases, the J end lost 2 bases, and 12 bases lay between the germline ends. Germline V gives CDR1 SEHNR, CDR2 FQNEAQ (reference sequence). CDR3 in amino acids: CASSPEPIQETQYF. The CDR3 DNA reads TGTGCCAGCAGCCCAGAGCCGATTCAAGAGACCCAGTACTTC. Variable domain in full (rest from reference TRBV7-9 and TRBJ2-5): DTGVSQNPRHKITKRGQNVTFRCDPISEHNRLYWYRQTLGQGPEFLTYFQNEAQLEKSRLLSDRFSAERPKGSFSTLEIQRTEQGDSAMYLCASSPEPIQETQYFGPGTRLLVL.

This clonotype was recorded once. The chain has TRBV5-5 and TRBJ1-2; maybe TRBD1 (5 bases). The CDR3 extends over 14 amino acids. Germline lookup yields CDR1 SGHKS and CDR2 YYEKEE (reference sequence). The V end lost 0 bases, the J end lost 4 bases, and 10 bases lay between the germline ends. CDR3 in DNA: TGTGCCAGCAGCTTGGCTAGGGGCTTCTATGGCTACACCTTC. This translates into CASSLARGFYGYTF.

This clonotype appeared a few times. The V call is TRBV7-2, the J call TRBJ1-2, with TRBD1 as a possible D gene (5 bases). V was cut by 3 bases and J by 8 bases, with 13 bases left in between. This CDR3 is 13 amino acids long. Per germline, CDR1 SGHTA and CDR2 FQGNSA. As DNA, the CDR3 is TGTGCCAGCAGCTTCCGACAGAATGGGGGCTACACCTTC. Translating it yields CASSFRQNGGYTF.

The rearrangement joins TRBV15 to TRBJ2-7; 9 bases match TRBD1. Trimming removed 5 bases from V and 2 bases from J; junction bases left unmatched: 4. Germline assignment: CDR1 LNHNV and CDR2 YYDKDF (reference sequence). The CDR3 extends over 14 amino acids. CDR3: CATSPDRGPYEQYF. The CDR3 DNA reads TGTGCCACCAGCCCGGACAGGGGCCCCTACGAGCAGTACTTC.